This TCR beta chain was found in a study of T-cell reconstitution after alpha-beta-depleted transplantation in children. CDR3 length: 14 residues. Trimming cost V 1 base and J 5 bases, with 10 bases left between them. The V gene's germline CDR1 is SGHRS and CDR2 YFSETQ. Overall study results and limits: Newly produced T cells mostly accounted for T-cell counts and diversity one year post-transplant. Surviving recipient cells, namely T cells and thymic progenitors, were the source of high day-60 TCRbeta diversity in some patients. Expanded graft clones, several hundred of them, were reportedly the source of alpha-beta T cells about two months after transplant.

This clonotype has a count of ten or more. Its antigen remains unidentified. Library preparation (for TCRbeta) was performed with unique molecular identifiers. TCRdb itself ran the PCR reads through MiXCR, one entry per CDR3 protein. In the table there are hundreds of thousands of distinct CDR3 sequences, roughly 11% of which are singletons. The specimen was PBMCs, collected before TCRalphabeta/CD19-depleted stem cell transplant. The TCR sequence derives from a child under two years old with acute myeloid leukemia, due to receive a stem cell transplant. V is TRBV5-1 and J is TRBJ2-4; TRBD1 might be the D (6 bases). The CDR3 reads CASSLNSGENIQYF. DNA of the CDR3: TGCGCCAGCAGCTTGAATTCAGGGGAAAACATTCAGTACTTC.